The 16 T cell receptor beta chains below come from one sample, sequenced in a study of blood T cell repertoires in COVID-19. The protocol was immunoSEQ multiplex PCR, while the TCRdb copy is restricted to in-frame clones and leaves out a portion. The data contain around 150,000 clones, 80% to 90% of them singletons. Sequenced input: peripheral blood. The receptors shown here come from a man aged 55 to 70 with acute or convalescent COVID-19.

The chain carries TRBV28 and TRBJ2-1, with 12 positions matching TRBD2. Germline V gene lookup returns CDR1 MDHEN and CDR2 SYDVKM. This CDR3 spans 17 amino acids. V was pared by 6 bases and J by 2 bases, with 8 bases of the junction left unmatched. CDR3 nucleotides: TGTGCCAGCAGCCCTCGGACTAGCGGGATACCCTACAATGAGCAGTTCTTC. Amino acid sequence: CASSPRTSGIPYNEQFF.

The chain is built from TRBV5-4 and TRBJ2-3, with D hard to call. The length of the CDR3 is 16 residues. CDR1 is SGHNT, CDR2 YYREEE, per germline (reference sequence). V was shortened by 3 bases and J by 0 bases, with 14 bases between the two germline ends. CDR3 sequence reads: CASSSAQVASTDTQYF. The CDR3 DNA sequence: TGTGCCAGCAGCTCCGCCCAAGTGGCTAGCACAGATACGCAGTATTTT. The full variable domain, with the rest looked up from reference TRBV5-4 and TRBJ2-3, is ETGVTQSPTHLIKTRGQQVTLRCSSQSGHNTVSWYQQALGQGPQFIFQYYREEENGRGNFPPRFSGLQFPNYSSELNVNALELDDSALYLCASSSAQVASTDTQYFGPGTRLTVL.

The chain has TRBV19 and TRBJ2-1; 7 bases line up with TRBD2. The junction had 11 bases not matched to a gene; V was cut back by 6 bases and J by 9 bases. This CDR3 contains 14 residues. Germline CDR1 is LNHDA and CDR2 is SQIVND (reference sequence). CDR3 DNA: TGTGCCAGTAGGCAGTTGGGGGGGTCGAGTGAGCAGTTCTTC. Translated, it gives CASRQLGGSSEQFF. Based on the CDR3 plus reference TRBV19 and TRBJ2-1, the full variable domain is DGGITQSPKYLFRKEGQNVTLSCEQNLNHDAMYWYRQDPGQGLRLIYYSQIVNDFQKGDIAEGYSVSREKKESFPLTVTSAQKNPTAFYLCASRQLGGSSEQFFGPGTRLTVL.

The chain uses TRBV10-3 and TRBJ2-2, with D maybe TRBD2 (5 bases). With 10 bases removed from V and 5 bases from J, the gap between germline ends came to 8 bases. CDR1 and CDR2 from the germline V gene are ENHRY and SYGVKD. The CDR3 consists of 11 residues. DNA for the CDR3: TGTGCCACTAGAGGGACCGGGGAGCTGTTTTTT. Its translation is CATRGTGELFF.

Written as DNA, the CDR3 is TGTGCCAGCAACATCTCCCCCGGACAGGGAGGCGGCTACACCTTC. Its protein product is CASNISPGQGGGYTF. The rearrangement uses TRBV5-5 and TRBJ1-2; TRBD1 matches at 8 bases. The junction had 15 bases not matched to a gene; V was cut back by 6 bases and J by 8 bases. This CDR3 is built from 15 residues. The germline gives CDR1 SGHKS, CDR2 YYEKEE (reference sequence). Variable domain in full (rest from reference TRBV5-5 and TRBJ1-2): DAGVTQSPTHLIKTRGQQVTLRCSPISGHKSVSWYQQVLGQGPQFIFQYYEKEERGRGNFPDRFSARQFPNYSSELNVNALLLGDSALYLCASNISPGQGGGYTFGSGTRLTVV.

CDR3 DNA: TGTGCCAGCAGCCATAGCGGGACCTTCTCCTACGAGCAGTACTTC. Its protein is CASSHSGTFSYEQYF. J is TRBJ2-7 and V is TRBV5-6; TRBD2 matches 8 bases. V lost 4 bases to trimming and J lost 0 bases; unmatched junction nucleotides: 6. CDR1 SGHDT and CDR2 YYEEEE come from the germline V gene. The CDR3 covers 15 residues.

V and J are TRBV15 and TRBJ2-3, with a possible D match to TRBD2 (6 bases). V gave up 2 bases and J gave up 6 bases, with 12 bases separating them. The CDR3 contains 14 residues. The germline CDR1 and CDR2 sequences are LNHNV and YYDKDF (reference sequence). CDR3 in amino acids: CATSRRGNSDTQYF. CDR3 nucleotides: TGTGCCACCAGCAGACGCGGGAATTCCGATACGCAGTATTTT. The full variable domain, completed using reference TRBV15 and TRBJ2-3, is DAMVIQNPRYQVTQFGKPVTLSCSQTLNHNVMYWYQQKSSQAPKLLFHYYDKDFNNEADTPDNFQSRRPNTSFCFLDIRSPGLGDTAMYLCATSRRGNSDTQYFGPGTRLTVL.

This clone was seen a single time. The chain employs TRBV27 and TRBJ2-3, with TRBD1 as a possible D gene (5 bases). Looked up from germline, CDR1 is MNHEY and CDR2 is SMNVEV (reference sequence). The CDR3 is made up of 16 amino acids. V was clipped by 2 bases and J by 5 bases, with 17 bases between them. The chain's CDR3 is CASSLLSVGREDTQYF. CDR3 sequence (DNA): TGTGCCAGCAGTTTACTTTCCGTCGGCAGGGAAGATACGCAGTATTTT.

About this clone itself: The sample carries other DNA sequences with the same CDR3. The CDR3 here is CASSLTGGEQYF. The CDR3 DNA is TGCGCCAGCAGCTTGACCGGGGGGGAGCAGTACTTC. This chain links TRBV5-1 with TRBJ2-7, with 7 nucleotides matching TRBD2. Germline CDR1 is SGHRS and CDR2 is YFSETQ. The CDR3 runs to 12 residues. V lost 1 base and J lost 7; bases outside the gene matches: 2.

CDR3: CAWSVPGRGLQETQYF. CDR3 sequence (DNA): TGTGCCTGGAGTGTACCGGGCAGGGGGCTCCAAGAGACCCAGTACTTC. V usage is TRBV30 and J usage is TRBJ2-5; TRBD1 agrees at 8 bases. Germline V gives CDR1 GTSNPN, CDR2 SVGIG (reference sequence). J gave up 1 base and V 0 bases, and 7 bases lay outside the gene matches. This CDR3 spans 16 amino acids.

In its sample, this clone was seen a few times. This chain links TRBV28 with TRBJ1-6; no reliable D call. From germline, CDR1 is MDHEN and CDR2 SYDVKM. Trimming removed 7 bases at V and 4 bases at J, with 8 bases between. The CDR3 runs to 13 residues. CDR3 in amino acids: CASTAGYNSPLHF. CDR3 sequence (DNA): TGTGCCAGCACGGCGGGTTATAATTCACCCCTCCACTTT.

The chain recombines TRBV29-1 with TRBJ2-3; 8 nucleotides align to TRBD1. Germline values: CDR1 SQVTM, CDR2 ANQGSEA. With V trimmed by 5 bases and J by 3 bases, 10 bases remained unmatched. The CDR3 spans 15 residues. For the CDR3, the DNA is TGCAGCGTTCGGGACAGGCACGGGGGTACAGATACGCAGTATTTT. As protein: CSVRDRHGGTDTQYF.

V gene TRBV3-1 (or the pseudogene TRBV3-2) combines with J gene TRBJ1-4; TRBD1 is a possible D gene (5 bases). Trimming removed 5 bases from V and 7 bases from J, with 11 bases in between. The CDR3 is 13 residues long. CDR1 is LGHDT and CDR2 is YNNKEL in the germline V gene (reference sequence). The DNA for the CDR3 is TGTGCCAGCAGCGCGGGGGGATCTGAAAAACTGTTTTTT. Translated: CASSAGGSEKLFF.

The chain joins TRBV30 to TRBJ2-1; 12 bases fit TRBD1. The CDR3 totals 15 residues. In germline, CDR1 is GTSNPN, CDR2 SVGIG (reference sequence). The ends lost 5 bases at V and 7 bases at J; junction bases unmatched: 9. CDR3 sequence reads: CAWSTGTGGKNEQFF. CDR3 bases: TGTGCCTGGTCTACCGGGACAGGGGGCAAGAATGAGCAGTTCTTC. Full variable domain (remainder filled in from reference TRBV30 and TRBJ2-1): SQTIHQWPATLVQPVGSPLSLECTVEGTSNPNLYWYRQAAGRGLQLLFYSVGIGQISSEVPQNLSASRPQDRQFILSSKKLLLSDSGFYLCAWSTGTGGKNEQFFGPGTRLTVL.

The CDR3 nucleotides read TGTGCCAGCAGGGGGGACAGGGGGTTTACTAGGGGCTACACCTTC. Its translation is CASRGDRGFTRGYTF. The rearrangement joins TRBV6-5 to TRBJ1-2; 11 bases map to TRBD1. Germline CDR1 MNHEY, CDR2 SVGAGI. This CDR3 contains 15 residues. The V gene end was trimmed by 6 bases and the J gene end by 8 bases; junction bases not matched to a gene: 11.

This clone came up a few times. The chain recombines TRBV19 with TRBJ1-1; 9 bases are shared with TRBD1. Per the germline V gene, CDR1 is LNHDA and CDR2 is SQIVND (reference sequence). V was pared by 1 base and J by 8 bases, with 2 bases of the junction left unmatched. The CDR3 spans 13 residues. The CDR3 protein is CASSIVGTGEAFF. The CDR3, as DNA: TGTGCCAGTAGTATAGTTGGGACAGGGGAAGCTTTCTTT. The full variable domain, in which reference TRBV19 and TRBJ1-1 provide the parts outside the CDR3, is DGGITQSPKYLFRKEGQNVTLSCEQNLNHDAMYWYRQDPGQGLRLIYYSQIVNDFQKGDIAEGYSVSREKKESFPLTVTSAQKNPTAFYLCASSIVGTGEAFFGQGTRLTVV.